This entry describes one T cell receptor beta chain. This clone was seen a handful of times. This receptor's antigen is unknown. No qualities accompany the bases; no much larger clone lies one base away. The data were obtained in a study of T cell responses to AZD1222 COVID-19 vaccine (TCRdb year 2021). A note on the overall study: AZD1222 recipients with second doses at about 4 weeks or about 12 weeks were pooled, because spike-specific TCR depth and breadth did not differ between schedules. A total of over 230 trial participants underwent TCR sequencing, of whom around 210 had received two doses of AZD1222 and about 26 had received two doses of the MenACWY control vaccine. Enrollment into the trials was organized by age into subgroups of 18-55, 56-69 and 70-plus years, and those subgroups contained 148, 28 and 57 TCR-sequenced participants, respectively.

The CDR3 regions of human TCRbeta chains were subjected to immunosequencing. Regarding the original processing steps: TCRs in the repertoires were compared against a reference library of SARS-CoV-2-specific TCRs that had been generated with the MIRA antigen-specificity platform. Breadth was defined as the fraction of unique TCRs that were SARS-CoV-2-associated. Depth was defined as the fraction of total T cells that were SARS-CoV-2-associated. Using the MIRA data, each spike-specific TCR was mapped to the spike region that the TCR reacts to and placed in a CD4 or CD8 class. Log10-transformed breadth and depth values were compared by one-way ANOVA with Sidak's multiple comparisons tests. This is the immuneACCESS table as TCRdb keeps it, with only in-frame sequences that have V and J called. A part of the clones is gone; compared with another copy, unresolved V genes explain less than half, and the rest is unexplained. That table furnishes V, J and clone size, whereas the DNA furnished D and trimming. Present in this sample are 140,000 to 150,000 clones, roughly 89% of which were seen just once. Around 1.7% of the sample lies in the top ten.

The study at large found these results: Most participants were white British and females outnumbered males, and the authors suggested that clonal diversity may have been underestimated. Spike-specific TCR breadth and depth rose significantly after two AZD1222 doses compared with day 0 and with MenACWY recipients. Because no day 14 peak-response samples were available, repertoires were characterized only after the peak T cell response. Reportedly, almost half of the unique spike-specific TCRs recognized epitopes lying outside the regions that are mutated in the B.1.351 and B.1.1.7 variants. Conclusions about previously exposed vaccinees were limited because only six AZD1222 recipients were SARS-CoV-2 seropositive at baseline. CD4 TCRs associated with the vaccine covered the entire spike protein, and the dominant responses were in regions 160-218 and 743-854. In the small 56-69-year group, the increase in depth fell short of significance, most likely because of low power.

The time point tag for this specimen amounts to: baseline before first vaccination. Vaccinee samples came from UK trials COV001 and COV002, including a single-blind randomized controlled phase 2/3 trial of AZD1222 (ChAdOx1 nCoV-19) in healthy adults. Trial participant PBMC samples were collected at day 0 and day 28 after the second dose for TCRbeta chain sequencing. V is reduced by 10 bases and J by 5 bases, leaving a spacing of 16 bases between them. The CDR3, cysteine through phenylalanine, is 13 amino acids long. Only the CDR3 region is kept as DNA, spanning 39 bases read in frame from base 1. Sequenced material: peripheral blood, taken on day 0 of AZD1222 vaccination. This clonotype originated in an adult in good health. The chain uses TRBV12-3 or TRBV12-4 and TRBJ2-3, with a weak D call of TRBD1 (5 bases match). The nucleotides read TGTGCCACCCTGGGCAGGGCCTTAGATACGCAGTATTTT. Translated, it gives CATLGRALDTQYF.